The clone carrying this T cell receptor beta chain was counted between two and nine times. Its antigen is unknown. The ends lost 4 bases at V and 6 bases at J; junction bases unmatched: 6. Germline V gene lookup returns CDR1 SGHVS and CDR2 FQNEAQ. The CDR3 runs to 14 residues. The data belong to a study of T cell repertoires in cytomegalovirus infection. Study-level findings and limits: HLA-C-restricted CMV-specific TCR beta clonotypes prevailed in the ex vivo response. The cumulative frequency of public TCR beta families identified carriers of CMV plus the relevant HLA.

In TCRdb, the reads were re-called with MiXCR into one record per CDR3 protein. The sample has 110,000 or so distinct CDR3 sequences, around 28% seen once. This chain connects TRBV7-8 to TRBJ2-7, with 10 bases aligning to TRBD1. The origin of this receptor is a human donor in good health (CMV status not recorded). Some clones in this sample may be carry-over from other donors' samples. Sample: CD8+ T cells from cultured PBMCs, taken from culture after CMV antigen stimulation. CDR3 loop: CASSSGTGDFEQYF. DNA for the CDR3: TGTGCCAGCAGCTCCGGGACAGGGGACTTCGAGCAGTACTTC.